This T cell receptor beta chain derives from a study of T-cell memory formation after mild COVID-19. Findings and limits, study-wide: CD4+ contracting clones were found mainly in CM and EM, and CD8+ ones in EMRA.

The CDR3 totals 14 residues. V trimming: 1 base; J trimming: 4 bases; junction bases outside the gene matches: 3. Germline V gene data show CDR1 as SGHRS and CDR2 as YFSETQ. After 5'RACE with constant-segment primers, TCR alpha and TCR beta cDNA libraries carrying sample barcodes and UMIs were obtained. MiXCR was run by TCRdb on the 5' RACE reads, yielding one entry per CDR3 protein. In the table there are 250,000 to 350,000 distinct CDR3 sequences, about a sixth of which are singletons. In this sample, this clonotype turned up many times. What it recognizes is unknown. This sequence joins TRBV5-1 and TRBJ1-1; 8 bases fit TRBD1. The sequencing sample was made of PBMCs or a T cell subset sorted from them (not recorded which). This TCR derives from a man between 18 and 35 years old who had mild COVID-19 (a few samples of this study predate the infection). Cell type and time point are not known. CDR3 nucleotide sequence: TGCGCCAGCAGCTTGAGTCAGGGGGCCACTGAAGCTTTCTTT. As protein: CASSLSQGATEAFF. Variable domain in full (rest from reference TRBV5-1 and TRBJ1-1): KAGVTQTPRYLIKTRGQQVTLSCSPISGHRSVSWYQQTPGQGLQFLFEYFSETQRNKGNFPGRFSGRQFSNSRSEMNVSTLELGDSALYLCASSLSQGATEAFFGQGTRLTVV.